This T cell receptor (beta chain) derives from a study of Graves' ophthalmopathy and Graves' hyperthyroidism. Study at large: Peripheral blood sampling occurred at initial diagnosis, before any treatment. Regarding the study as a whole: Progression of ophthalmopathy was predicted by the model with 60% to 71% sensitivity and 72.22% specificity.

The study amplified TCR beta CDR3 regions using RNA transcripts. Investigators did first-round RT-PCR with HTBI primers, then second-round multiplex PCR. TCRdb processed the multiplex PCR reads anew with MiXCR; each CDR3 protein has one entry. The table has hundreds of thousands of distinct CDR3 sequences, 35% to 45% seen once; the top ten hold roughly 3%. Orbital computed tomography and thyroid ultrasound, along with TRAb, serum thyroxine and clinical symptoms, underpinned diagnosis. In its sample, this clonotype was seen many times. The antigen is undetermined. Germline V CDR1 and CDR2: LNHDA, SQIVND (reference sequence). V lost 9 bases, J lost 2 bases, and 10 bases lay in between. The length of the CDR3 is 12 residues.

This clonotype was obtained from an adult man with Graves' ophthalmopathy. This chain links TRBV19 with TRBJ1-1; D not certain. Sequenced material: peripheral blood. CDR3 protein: CASPRKNTEAFF. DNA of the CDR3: TGTGCCAGCCCCCGAAAAAACACTGAAGCTTTCTTT.